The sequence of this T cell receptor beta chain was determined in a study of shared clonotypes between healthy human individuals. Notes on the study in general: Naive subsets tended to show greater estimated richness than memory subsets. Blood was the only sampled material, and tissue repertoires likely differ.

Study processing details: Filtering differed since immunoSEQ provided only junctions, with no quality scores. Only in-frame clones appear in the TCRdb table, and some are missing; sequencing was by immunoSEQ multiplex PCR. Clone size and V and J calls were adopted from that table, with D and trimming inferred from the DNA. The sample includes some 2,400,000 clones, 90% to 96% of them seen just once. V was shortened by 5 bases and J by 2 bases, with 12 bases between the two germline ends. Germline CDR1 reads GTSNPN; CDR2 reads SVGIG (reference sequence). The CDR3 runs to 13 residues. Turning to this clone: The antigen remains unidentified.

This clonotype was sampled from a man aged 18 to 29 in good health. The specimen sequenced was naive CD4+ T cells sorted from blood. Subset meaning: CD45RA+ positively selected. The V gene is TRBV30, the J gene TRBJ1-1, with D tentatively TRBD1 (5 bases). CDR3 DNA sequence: TGTGCCTGGGCGGGGGAAATCAACACTGAAGCTTTCTTT. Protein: CAWAGEINTEAFF.